This T cell receptor (beta chain) was captured by sequencing in a study of tumor and adjacent non-tumor tissue in lung cancer. Across the study: The cohort had around twelve adenocarcinoma, a couple of squamous cell and 1 small cell patients. Patients were aged 31 to 76, 9 to 10 men and about five women, stage I to III. Around 4.5 million productive TCRbeta reads were obtained per sample on average.

After removal of 0 bases from V and 7 bases from J, the junction contained 6 bases not matched to a gene. Germline values: CDR1 DFQATT, CDR2 SNEGSKA (reference sequence). This CDR3 region has 14 residues. This sample's RNA came from whole unsorted tissue. The library came from three nested PCR rounds adapted from ARM-PCR protocols. TCRdb reprocessed the multiplex PCR reads via MiXCR and lists one record per CDR3 protein. Of some 100,000 distinct CDR3 sequences listed, roughly 77% were seen once; the top ten hold 35% to 40%. The study's findings and limits: Tumor repertoires had a smaller top 100 clone share than normal lung.

Concerning this clonotype itself: The antigen is not known.

The sequencing input was lung tumor tissue. V and J are TRBV20-1 and TRBJ2-1, with 7 bases lining up with TRBD2. The TCR sequence derives from a woman aged 60-70 years with non-small cell lung cancer. DNA for the CDR3: TGCAGTGCTAGAGACGCCGGGGGGAGGAATGAGCAGTTCTTC. It yields the protein CSARDAGGRNEQFF.